The rows below give T cell receptor beta chains drawn from one sample of a study of blood T cell repertoires in COVID-19. TCRdb's copy holds only in-frame clones and misses some; the assay was immunoSEQ multiplex PCR. The data contain some 66,000 clones, approximately 86% of them singletons. Sequenced sample: peripheral blood. The receptors derive from a man aged 55 to 69 with acute or convalescent COVID-19. CDR3s include the opening cysteine and the closing phenylalanine or tryptophan. D genes are given only for firm matches. Expanded clones get a size class; other rows say once, few or many, or leave the size out.

clone_size	d_call	v_call	j_call	cdr3_nt	cdr3_aa
-	-	TRBV6-4	TRBJ1-1	TGTGCCAGCAGTGACACGGACAGATCCACTGAAGCTTTCTTT	CASSDTDRSTEAFF
-	TRBD2	TRBV18	TRBJ2-1	TGTGCCAGCTCATATAGCGGGGGCTCCTACAATGAGCAGTTCTTC	CASSYSGGSYNEQFF
few	-	TRBV7-2	TRBJ1-5	TGTGCCAGCAGCTTAGAGGGCCGAGGGAATCAGCCCCAGCATTTT	CASSLEGRGNQPQHF
few	-	TRBV24-1	TRBJ2-1	TGTGCCACCAGTGACACCCCACCGGACAGCCACAATGAGCAGTTCTTC	CATSDTPPDSHNEQFF
-	TRBD2	TRBV5-1	TRBJ2-2	TGCGCCAGCAGCGAGGGAAGTCTTCGCGGGGGGGCCAAGAGCACCGGGGAGCTGTTTTTT	CASSEGSLRGGAKSTGELFF
-	TRBD1	TRBV2	TRBJ1-6	TGTGCCAGCCGGGACAGGGGGAATTCACCCCTCCACTTT	CASRDRGNSPLHF
few	-	TRBV6-5	TRBJ2-1	TGTGCCAGCAACAACCTCCCTTACAATGAGCAGTTCTTC	CASNNLPYNEQFF
-	-	TRBV12-3/TRBV12-4	TRBJ1-2	TGTGCCAGCAGTTTGGGCTACGGCTACACCTTC	CASSLGYGYTF
-	-	TRBV5-6	TRBJ2-7	TGTGCCAGCAGCTTGGGCGGGGTGACCTACGAGCAGTACTTC	CASSLGGVTYEQYF
few	-	TRBV5-6	TRBJ2-1	TGTGCCAGCAGCTTGGAGGCGGTTTCCTACAATGAGCAGTTCTTC	CASSLEAVSYNEQFF
-	-	TRBV11-3	TRBJ2-1	TGTGCCAGCAGCTTCACGGACACTAACAATGAGCAGTTCTTC	CASSFTDTNNEQFF
many	TRBD1	TRBV7-9	TRBJ2-3	TGTGCCAGCAGCACCGGACAGGGTGGAGTGGGGTTTACAGATACGCAGTATTTT	CASSTGQGGVGFTDTQYF
-	-	TRBV7-9	TRBJ1-2	TGTGCCAGCAGTCCCCAGGCGGGCCAGGGCTACACCTTC	CASSPQAGQGYTF
few	TRBD1	TRBV5-1	TRBJ2-2	TGCGCCAGCAGCTTGGGCAGTGGGACAGGGAACACCGGGGAGCTGTTTTTT	CASSLGSGTGNTGELFF
-	TRBD2	TRBV11-3	TRBJ2-2	TGTGCCAGCAGCCAAGATAGCGGGGTATACACCGGGGAGCTGTTTTTT	CASSQDSGVYTGELFF
once	TRBD2	TRBV2	TRBJ2-3	TGTGCCACCACCTCCCGGGGACTAGTGAGCACAGATACGCAGTATTTT	CATTSRGLVSTDTQYF
once	TRBD1	TRBV5-5	TRBJ2-3	TGTGCCAGCAGCTTGGGAGGGACAGGGGTTACAGATACGCAGTATTTT	CASSLGGTGVTDTQYF
few	TRBD2	TRBV24-1	TRBJ2-2	TGTGCCACCAGCCTAGCGGGGCGTGGATCCGGGGAGCTGTTTTTT	CATSLAGRGSGELFF
-	-	TRBV27	TRBJ1-1	TGTGCCAGCAGTGCCATCCAGCCGGGGGTGGACACTGAAGCTTTCTTT	CASSAIQPGVDTEAFF
-	-	TRBV5-4	TRBJ2-3	TGTGCCAGCAGCTTGGGGGGGCTTCAAGGAGATACGCAGTATTTT	CASSLGGLQGDTQYF
-	TRBD1	TRBV5-4	TRBJ2-2	TGTGCCAGCAGGGGGACAGGGGGTAGTACCGGGGAGCTGTTTTTT	CASRGTGGSTGELFF
-	TRBD2	TRBV7-2	TRBJ2-5	TGTGCCAGCAGCTTAGAGTGGCTAGCGGGGGGAGAGACCCAGTACTTC	CASSLEWLAGGETQYF
-	TRBD2	TRBV19	TRBJ2-1	TGTGCCAGTAGTAGAAGGGAGCGGGGGAGCTCCTACAATGAGCAGTTCTTC	CASSRRERGSSYNEQFF
many	TRBD2	TRBV30	TRBJ2-5	TGTGCCTGGAGTAAGGCTAGCGGGGGGGCGGGGACCCAGTACTTC	CAWSKASGGAGTQYF
once	-	TRBV5-1	TRBJ1-4	TGCGCCAGCAGCTTGGCCTCGGGAACATGGGAAAAACTGTTTTTT	CASSLASGTWEKLFF
-	TRBD1	TRBV6-6	TRBJ1-3	TGTGCCAGCAGCGTTGGACAGGCCTCTGGAAACACCATATATTTT	CASSVGQASGNTIYF
-	TRBD1	TRBV5-1	TRBJ1-1	TGCGCCAGCAGCCAGCAGGGGGGAGCCTTAGCTTTCTTT	CASSQQGGALAFF
-	TRBD1	TRBV23-1	TRBJ2-2	TGCGCCAGCAGTCATTTGGGACAGCGATACACCGGGGAGCTGTTTTTT	CASSHLGQRYTGELFF
-	TRBD1	TRBV6-6	TRBJ2-2	TGTGCCAGCAGTGAGACAGGGGGTCCCGGGGAGCTGTTTTTT	CASSETGGPGELFF
-	TRBD1	TRBV5-1	TRBJ1-4	TGCGCCAGCAGCCCCGGGACAGGGGGGTTTGAAAAACTGTTTTTT	CASSPGTGGFEKLFF
large	-	TRBV6-2/TRBV6-3	TRBJ1-1	TGTGCCAGCAGTAGACAGGCGTTGCACACTGAAGCTTTCTTT	CASSRQALHTEAFF
-	TRBD1	TRBV5-5	TRBJ2-5	TGTGCCAGCAGCCTAGGGACAGGGGGAAATCTAGAGACCCAGTACTTC	CASSLGTGGNLETQYF
-	TRBD1	TRBV5-4	TRBJ1-1	TGTGCCAGCAGCTTGTCAAGGACAGGGACCACTGAAGCTTTCTTT	CASSLSRTGTTEAFF
-	-	TRBV5-4	TRBJ1-2	TGTGCCAGCAGCTTGGAGACAGGCTGGTATGGCTACACCTTC	CASSLETGWYGYTF
-	-	TRBV21-1	TRBJ1-2	TGTGCCAGCAGCACTCAGGGGCTCTATGGCTACACCTTC	CASSTQGLYGYTF
-	-	TRBV30	TRBJ1-1	TGTGCCTGGAGTGACGACAGATCCCCCGAAGCTTTCTTT	CAWSDDRSPEAFF
-	TRBD1	TRBV2	TRBJ2-3	TGTGCCAGCAGTGTTTCGGGACAGGGCCCAGATACGCAGTATTTT	CASSVSGQGPDTQYF
-	TRBD1	TRBV2	TRBJ2-7	TGTGCCAGCAGTTGGGACAGGCCCTACGAGCAGTACTTC	CASSWDRPYEQYF
few	-	TRBV29-1	TRBJ1-2	TGCAGCGTTGGTGAAGGGGGCTATGGCTACACCTTC	CSVGEGGYGYTF
-	-	TRBV5-1	TRBJ2-2	TGCGCCAGCAAACAGGCATGGACAGCGAACACCGGGGAGCTGTTTTTT	CASKQAWTANTGELFF
-	-	TRBV5-1	TRBJ1-1	TGCGCCAGCAGCTTGGCCGGCCACGAGGGCTCCACTGAAGCTTTCTTT	CASSLAGHEGSTEAFF
once	TRBD1	TRBV4-1	TRBJ1-4	TGCGCCAGCAGCCAGGGACCCCGGACAGGGGGTAGTAATGAAAAACTGTTTTTT	CASSQGPRTGGSNEKLFF